This entry concerns a single T cell receptor beta chain. Its specificity is unknown. Produced via immunoSEQ multiplex PCR; TCRdb's table is partial and in-frame only. This sample yields 20,000 to 25,000 clones, of which about 91% are seen a single time; approximately 1% belongs to the top ten. This CDR3 contains 16 residues. V lost 4 bases and J 1 base, leaving 14 bases between the germline ends. Germline loops: CDR1 LNHDA, CDR2 SQIVND (reference sequence). This sample was taken from a study of T cells in narcolepsy. For the study at large: Healthy controls were enrolled alongside patients with narcolepsy type 1 or type 2.

Regarding the study as a whole: Some memory CD4+ repertoires had no autoreactive clone sequences. Autoreactive clonotypes reportedly recurred in blood of same and different patients, not controls. Autoreactive HCRT-specific and TRIB2-specific clonotypes were marked in same-patient CSF-versus-blood CD4+ comparisons.

The sequence derives from a human donor with narcolepsy. The chain employs TRBV19 and TRBJ1-5; D not resolved. Sequencing was performed on CD45RA- memory CD4+ T cells from PBMCs. The CDR3 region is CASSNYRQDSNQPQHF. The CDR3, as DNA: TGTGCCAGTAGTAACTACAGACAAGACAGCAATCAGCCCCAGCATTTT.